Listed here is a single T cell receptor (beta chain). What it recognizes is unknown. The table came from immunoSEQ multiplex PCR; TCRdb's copy has only in-frame clones and leaves some out. Seen here are roughly 98,000 clones, around 84% observed once, and the top ten hold 13% to 15%. The sample comes from a study of T cell responses to AZD1222 COVID-19 vaccine. The study's findings and limits: After two AZD1222 doses, spike-specific TCR breadth and depth rose versus day 0.

The trim removed 8 bases at V and 4 bases at J, leaving 10 bases unmatched. CDR1 MNHEY and CDR2 SMNVEV come from the germline V gene (reference sequence). The CDR3 is 14 amino acids. V and J are TRBV27 and TRBJ1-2, with 7 bases identical to TRBD1. Sequenced here: peripheral blood, sampled 28 days after the second AZD1222 dose. This sequence was found in an adult who received the AZD1222 COVID-19 vaccine. The CDR3 loop reads CASSNRDSPYGYTF. The CDR3 bases are TGTGCCAGCTCAAACCGGGACAGCCCCTATGGCTACACCTTC.